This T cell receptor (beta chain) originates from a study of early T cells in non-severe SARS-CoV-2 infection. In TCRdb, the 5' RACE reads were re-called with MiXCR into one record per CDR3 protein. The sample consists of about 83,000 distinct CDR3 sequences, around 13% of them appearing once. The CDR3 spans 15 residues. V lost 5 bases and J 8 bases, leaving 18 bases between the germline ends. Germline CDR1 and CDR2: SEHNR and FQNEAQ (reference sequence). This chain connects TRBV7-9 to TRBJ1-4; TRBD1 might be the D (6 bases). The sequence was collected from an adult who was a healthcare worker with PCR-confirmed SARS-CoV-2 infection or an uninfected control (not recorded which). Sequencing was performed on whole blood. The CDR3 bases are TGTGCCAGCAGCCACCTAAGCGGGGGCGACGAAAAACTGTTTTTT. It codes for CASSHLSGGDEKLFF.